This T cell receptor beta chain stems from a study of blood T cell repertoires in COVID-19. Study context: Acute-phase and convalescent COVID-19 samples originated in the United States, Italy and Spain. Sample material is recorded as cDNA or gDNA derived from T cells, B-cell-depleted T cells, or PBMCs.

Original data processing: Estimated nucleated cell counts came from reference gene primer amplification. The protocol was immunoSEQ multiplex PCR, while the TCRdb copy is restricted to in-frame clones and leaves out a portion. V and J calls and clone size are copied from that table; D and trimming were computed from the DNA. The sample comprises around 140,000 clones, about four fifths of which are singletons, and 17% rests with the top ten. Sequenced input: peripheral blood. This clonotype was sampled from an elderly woman with acute or convalescent COVID-19.

As DNA, the CDR3 is TGTGCCAGTACAGAACAGGGGTATAATTCACCCCTCCACTTT. Residues: CASTEQGYNSPLHF. The chain uses TRBV19 and TRBJ1-6; 7 positions match TRBD1. Unmatched junction bases numbered 4, after V lost 7 bases and J lost 4 bases. Germline-derived CDR1 and CDR2 are LNHDA and SQIVND (reference sequence). The length of the CDR3 is 14 residues.